This T cell receptor beta chain was recorded in a study of cytomegalovirus exposure and HLA in healthy donors. The study's findings and limits: Under in vitro conditions, a few CMV-associated chains were confirmed as specific for CMV antigens.

Trimming removed 5 bases at V and 4 bases at J, with 24 bases between. The CDR3 runs to 17 residues. The germline CDR1 and CDR2 sequences are SGHAT and FQDESV (reference sequence). Some clones are missing from TCRdb's copy, which holds only in-frame ones; the method was immunoSEQ multiplex PCR. The repertoire includes tens of thousands of clones, 92% of them detected once, and approximately 1.5% sits in the top ten. This clone showed up just a few times. The antigen is not known. This sequence was found in a man younger than 30 in good health and CMV-seronegative. The chain joins TRBV11-1 to TRBJ2-7, with D possibly being TRBD1 (6 bases). Sequencing was performed on PBMCs. The CDR3 spells CASSPHPTGTVGYEQYF. The CDR3 DNA follows: TGTGCCAGCAGCCCCCACCCGACAGGAACCGTCGGGTACGAGCAGTACTTC.